This TCR beta chain was found in a study of regulatory T cells in long-lasting Graves disease. Background on the study: Patients with persistent Graves' disease had over 5 years of antithyroid drugs and persistent TSH receptor antibodies.

Whole-study results and caveats: Favoring TRBV28, TRBJ1-2 and TRBJ2-5 was a feature seen in persistent disease.

At least ten counts were recorded for this clonotype. Its antigen is currently unknown. Arm-PCR of CDR3 regions and iRepertoire HTBI primers were the basis on which TCR beta libraries were built. TCRdb called the multiplex PCR reads again in MiXCR, with one record for every CDR3 protein. The sample consists of roughly 400,000 distinct CDR3 sequences, less than 25% of them appearing once. Time point in this sample: persistent/refractory GD, antithyroid drugs over 5 years with positive TRAb. PBMCs provided the RNA from which the TCR library was made. Those enrolled as patients came out of an endocrinology department in Xi'an, China. The ends were cut back, 5 bases at V and 8 bases at J, with 12 bases in the middle. CDR1 and CDR2 (germline): SGHVS, FQNEAQ. This CDR3 region has 12 residues.

The genes are TRBV7-8 and TRBJ1-2; D is ambiguous. The receptor's source is a female donor with Graves disease. Sequencing used peripheral blood mononuclear cells (PBMCs), obtained when the disease was refractory, from a patient treated with antithyroid drugs. CDR3 DNA sequence: TGTGCCAGCAGCGCCCCCTCGCGGGGCTACACCTTC. Translation: CASSAPSRGYTF. Filled out from reference TRBV7-8 and TRBJ1-2, the complete variable domain reads GAGVSQSPRYKVAKRGQDVALRCDPISGHVSLFWYQQALGQGPEFLTYFQNEAQLDKSGLPSDRFFAERPEGSVSTLKIQRTQQEDSAVYLCASSAPSRGYTFGSGTRLTVV.